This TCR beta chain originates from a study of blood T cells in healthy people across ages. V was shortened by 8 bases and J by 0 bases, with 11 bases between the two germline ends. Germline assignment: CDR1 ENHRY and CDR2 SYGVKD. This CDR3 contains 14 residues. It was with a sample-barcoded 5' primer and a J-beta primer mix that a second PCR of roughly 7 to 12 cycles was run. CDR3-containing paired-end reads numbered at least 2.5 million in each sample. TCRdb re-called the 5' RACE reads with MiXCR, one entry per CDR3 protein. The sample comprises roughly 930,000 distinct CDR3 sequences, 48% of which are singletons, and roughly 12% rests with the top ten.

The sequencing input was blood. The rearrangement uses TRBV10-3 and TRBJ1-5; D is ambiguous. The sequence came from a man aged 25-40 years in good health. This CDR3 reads CAISERYSNQPQHF. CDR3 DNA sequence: TGTGCCATCTCGGAGCGATATAGCAATCAGCCCCAGCATTTT.